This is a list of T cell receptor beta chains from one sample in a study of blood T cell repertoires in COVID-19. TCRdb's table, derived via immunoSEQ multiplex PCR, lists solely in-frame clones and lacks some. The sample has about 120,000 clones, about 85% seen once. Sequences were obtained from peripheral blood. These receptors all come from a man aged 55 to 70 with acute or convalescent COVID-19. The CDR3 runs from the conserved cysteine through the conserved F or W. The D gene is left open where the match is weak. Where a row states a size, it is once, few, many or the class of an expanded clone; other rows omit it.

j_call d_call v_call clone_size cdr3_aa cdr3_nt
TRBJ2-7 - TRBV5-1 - CASSLDLYEQYF TGCGCCAGCAGCTTGGATCTCTACGAGCAGTACTTC
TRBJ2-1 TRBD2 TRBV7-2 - CASSYGLAANEQFF TGTGCCAGCAGCTACGGACTAGCGGCTAATGAGCAGTTCTTC
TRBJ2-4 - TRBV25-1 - CASSEDRSQGGIQYF TGTGCCAGCAGTGAGGACAGGTCCCAGGGGGGCATTCAGTACTTC
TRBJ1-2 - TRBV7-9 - CASSLKSSVGYTF TGTGCCAGCAGCTTGAAGAGTTCGGTCGGCTACACCTTC
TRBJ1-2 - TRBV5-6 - CASSLEEGGLYGYTF TGTGCCAGCAGCCTGGAGGAGGGGGGGCTCTATGGCTACACCTTC
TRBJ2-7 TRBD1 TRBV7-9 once CASSLVTGETYEQYF TGTGCCAGCAGCTTAGTGACAGGGGAGACCTACGAGCAGTACTTC
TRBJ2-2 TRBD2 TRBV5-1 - CASSAGTRGAGELFF TGCGCCAGCAGCGCAGGGACTCGGGGGGCCGGGGAGCTGTTTTTT
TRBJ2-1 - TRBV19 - CASSISLSGYNEQFF TGTGCCAGTAGTATCTCCCTATCGGGTTACAATGAGCAGTTCTTC
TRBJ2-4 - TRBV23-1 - CASSQNPPPPGLVIQYF TGCGCCAGCAGTCAAAACCCGCCCCCCCCGGGACTTGTTATTCAGTACTTC
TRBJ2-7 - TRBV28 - CASEENSYEQYF TGTGCCAGCGAGGAGAACTCCTACGAGCAGTACTTC
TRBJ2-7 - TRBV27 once CASRPAGRNEQYF TGTGCCAGCAGGCCCGCGGGGAGGAACGAGCAGTACTTC
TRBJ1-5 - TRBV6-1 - CASSEAPTGINQPQHF TGTGCCAGCAGTGAAGCGCCGACAGGCATCAATCAGCCCCAGCATTTT
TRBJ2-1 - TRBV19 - CASSIAGAHNEQFF TGTGCCAGTAGTATAGCGGGAGCCCACAATGAGCAGTTCTTC
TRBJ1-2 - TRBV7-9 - CASSLEQDYGYTF TGTGCCAGCAGCTTAGAACAGGACTATGGCTACACCTTC
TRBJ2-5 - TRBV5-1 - CASSVGGVETQYF TGCGCCAGCAGCGTGGGCGGGGTGGAGACCCAGTACTTC
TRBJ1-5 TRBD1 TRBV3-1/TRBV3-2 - CASSLGTVNQPQHF TGTGCCAGCAGCCTAGGGACAGTCAATCAGCCCCAGCATTTT
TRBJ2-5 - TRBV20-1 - CSASRDTQETQYF TGCAGTGCTAGTAGGGACACTCAAGAGACCCAGTACTTC
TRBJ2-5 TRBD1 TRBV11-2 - CASSLVPTGGRETQYF TGTGCCAGCAGCTTAGTTCCGACAGGGGGCCGAGAGACCCAGTACTTC
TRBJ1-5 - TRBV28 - CASSSNRDWISNQPQHF TGTGCCAGCAGTTCGAACCGGGACTGGATTAGCAATCAGCCCCAGCATTTT
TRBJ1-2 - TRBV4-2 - CASSQARAGYTF TGTGCCAGCAGCCAAGCCAGGGCTGGCTACACCTTC
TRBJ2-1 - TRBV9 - CASSVGGDYNEQFF TGTGCCAGCAGCGTAGGGGGAGACTACAATGAGCAGTTCTTC
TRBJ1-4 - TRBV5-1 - CASSRTPGRTNEKLFF TGCGCCAGCAGCAGGACCCCCGGGAGAACTAATGAAAAACTGTTTTTT
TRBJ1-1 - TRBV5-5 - CASSLATAIGTEAFF TGTGCCAGCAGCTTGGCGACGGCCATCGGGACTGAAGCTTTCTTT
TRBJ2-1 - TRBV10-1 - CASSAFAGNTYNEQFF TGCGCCAGCAGTGCGTTCGCGGGCAATACCTACAATGAGCAGTTCTTC
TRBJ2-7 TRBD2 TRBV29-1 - CSARGGPFSYEQYF TGCAGCGCTCGGGGGGGGCCCTTCTCCTACGAGCAGTACTTC
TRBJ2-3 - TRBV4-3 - CASSQAGVPTDTQYF TGCGCCAGCAGCCAAGCGGGAGTTCCCACAGATACGCAGTATTTT
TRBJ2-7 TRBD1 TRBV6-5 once CASSYGDSLSYEQYF TGTGCCAGCAGTTACGGGGACAGTCTTTCCTACGAGCAGTACTTC
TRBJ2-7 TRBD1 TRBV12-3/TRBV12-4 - CASSEDRVEQYF TGTGCCAGCAGCGAAGACAGGGTCGAGCAGTACTTC
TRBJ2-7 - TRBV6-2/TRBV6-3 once CASSYLPDSTRNEQYF TGTGCCAGCAGTTATCTTCCCGACAGCACTCGGAACGAGCAGTACTTC
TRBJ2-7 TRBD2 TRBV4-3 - CASSHQLAGAAHEQYF TGCGCCAGCAGCCATCAACTCGCGGGAGCTGCCCACGAGCAGTACTTC
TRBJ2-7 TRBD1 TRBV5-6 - CASSWGQGSYEQYF TGTGCCAGCAGCTGGGGACAGGGTTCCTACGAGCAGTACTTC
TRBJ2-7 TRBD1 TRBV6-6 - CASSSNQGAYEQYF TGTGCCAGCAGTAGCAATCAGGGGGCCTACGAGCAGTACTTC